This is a list of T cell receptor beta chains from one sample in a study of long-term antiretroviral therapy in people with HIV. The protocol was immunoSEQ multiplex PCR, while the TCRdb copy is restricted to in-frame clones and leaves out a portion. Of 20,000 to 30,000 clones in the sample, around 79% were seen once. Sequenced material: unsorted PBMCs, taken 1.2 years after starting antiretroviral therapy. The receptors come from a woman aged 35 to 49 with HIV. CDR3s include the opening cysteine and the closing phenylalanine or tryptophan. D genes are given only for firm matches. Clone size appears in some rows only: once, few, many, or a class for an expanded clone.

d_gene	v_gene	j_gene	abundance	CDR3nt	CDR3aa
.	TRBV29-1	TRBJ2-1	.	TGCAGTGTCAGAGAGGGCGGGTTCTACAATGAGCAGTTCTTC	CSVREGGFYNEQFF
.	TRBV7-6	TRBJ1-3	.	TGTGCCAGCAGCGCCAGGGAGATGTTCTCTGGAAACACCATATATTTT	CASSAREMFSGNTIYF
.	TRBV2	TRBJ1-6	.	TGTGCCAGCAGTGATAAGGGTGTCTATAATTCACCCCTCCACTTT	CASSDKGVYNSPLHF
TRBD1	TRBV30	TRBJ2-2	.	TGTGCCTGGAGGGGGACAGCGAACACCGGGGAGCTGTTTTTT	CAWRGTANTGELFF
.	TRBV14	TRBJ1-2	.	TGTGCCAGCAGCCAAGTAGTGATGTATGGCTACACCTTC	CASSQVVMYGYTF
TRBD1	TRBV7-2	TRBJ1-2	.	TGTGCCAGCAGCCCCCAGACAGGGTCCAACTATGGCTACACCTTC	CASSPQTGSNYGYTF
TRBD2	TRBV7-9	TRBJ2-7	.	TGTGCCAGCAGCTTTTCGGGGGGTAACGAGCAGTACTTC	CASSFSGGNEQYF
.	TRBV30	TRBJ2-3	.	TGTGCCTGGAGTCCGACAGTAGATACGCAGTATTTT	CAWSPTVDTQYF
.	TRBV15	TRBJ1-5	once	TGTGCCACCAGCAGAGATAGCTCGGATTATAGCAATCAGCCCCAGCATTTT	CATSRDSSDYSNQPQHF
.	TRBV10-3	TRBJ1-2	.	TGTGCCACCAGGAACGACCGCGGTGGCTACACCTTC	CATRNDRGGYTF
TRBD1	TRBV7-8	TRBJ1-1	.	TGTGCCAGCAGCTTCTTGCAGGGGGTTTGGAATCCTGAAGCTTTCTTT	CASSFLQGVWNPEAFF
TRBD2	TRBV18	TRBJ2-7	.	TGTGCCAGCTCACCTGGACTAGTACCCCACGAGCAGTACTTC	CASSPGLVPHEQYF
TRBD1	TRBV30	TRBJ2-1	.	TGTGCCTGGAGTAACAGGGGGAATGAGCAGTTCTTC	CAWSNRGNEQFF
.	TRBV6-6	TRBJ2-7	.	TGTGCCAGCAGTTTAACGCCCGGGACCCTAAGCTACGAGCAGTACTTC	CASSLTPGTLSYEQYF
TRBD2	TRBV4-1	TRBJ2-2	.	TGCGCCAGCAGCCAAGAACCCTATGGGACTAGCGGGCCGGCGTCCGGGGAGCTGTTTTTT	CASSQEPYGTSGPASGELFF
TRBD1	TRBV4-3	TRBJ1-2	few	TGCGCCAGCAGCCAGATTATACAGGGGGCCGATGGCTACACCTTC	CASSQIIQGADGYTF
.	TRBV18	TRBJ1-6	.	TGTGCCAGCTCACCACTTGACAGTCCCGGCCATTCACCCCTCCACTTT	CASSPLDSPGHSPLHF
TRBD2	TRBV15	TRBJ2-4	.	TGTGCCACCAGCTCGGGAGGGCCCTCCAAAAACATTCAGTACTTC	CATSSGGPSKNIQYF
TRBD2	TRBV5-1	TRBJ2-3	.	TGCGCCAGCAGCTTGGTAGCTAGCGGGGGGCCAGATACGCAGTATTTT	CASSLVASGGPDTQYF
.	TRBV19	TRBJ1-1	once	TGTGCCAGTAGTATCGAGGGGATGAACACTGAAGCTTTCTTT	CASSIEGMNTEAFF
TRBD1	TRBV5-4	TRBJ2-1	.	TGTGCCAGCAGCTTGTTGGGACAGCACTCCTACAATGAGCAGTTCTTC	CASSLLGQHSYNEQFF
.	TRBV18	TRBJ1-3	.	TGTGCCAGCTCACCACCGTTTGGAGGCTCTCTCTCTGGAAACACCATATATTTT	CASSPPFGGSLSGNTIYF
TRBD1	TRBV6-1	TRBJ1-2	few	TGTGCCAGCAGTGAAGCGAGGGGACAGGGTTTCGGCTACACCTTC	CASSEARGQGFGYTF
.	TRBV7-9	TRBJ2-1	.	TGTGCCAGCAGCTTACTATTAGGGTACAATGAGCAGTTCTTC	CASSLLLGYNEQFF
.	TRBV19	TRBJ1-1	.	TGTGCCAGTAGTATAGGAGGCAGGGCCCCGGGTGAAGCTTTCTTT	CASSIGGRAPGEAFF
.	TRBV19	TRBJ1-1	.	TGTGCCAGTAGTATAGAAGCCAGACATAACACTGAAGCTTTCTTT	CASSIEARHNTEAFF
.	TRBV4-3	TRBJ1-4	.	TGCGCCAGCAGCCCGGGGAAGGGAGCCGCTGAAAAACTGTTTTTT	CASSPGKGAAEKLFF
.	TRBV19	TRBJ2-2	.	TGTGCCAGTAGCCCCCGCGGGACCTTGGACACCGGGGAGCTGTTTTTT	CASSPRGTLDTGELFF
.	TRBV18	TRBJ1-6	few	TGTGCCAGCTCACCGAGTTCCCAGCATAATTCACCCCTCCACTTT	CASSPSSQHNSPLHF
TRBD1	TRBV19	TRBJ1-3	.	TGTGCCAGTAGCCCCGCTGGACAGGGGAAAACTGGAAACACCATATATTTT	CASSPAGQGKTGNTIYF